In its sample, the clone carrying this T cell receptor beta chain was seen a few times. Its antigen is currently unknown. Specified time point: baseline, week 1 (first vaccination visit). Treatment indicated: pre-vaccination baseline after standard-of-care therapy. The data belong to a study of a mutant IDH1 vaccine in newly diagnosed glioma. Overall study: Most had both radiotherapy and temozolomide beforehand; others had only one. Whole-study results and caveats: There seemed to be no relation between pseudoprogression and changes in top peripheral T cell clonotypes. Roughly 93% of patients showed vaccine-induced immune responses across multiple MHC alleles.

V was trimmed by 3 bases and J by 3 bases, leaving 3 bases between them. CDR1 and CDR2 from the germline V gene are DFQATT and SNEGSKA (reference sequence). This CDR3 comprises 11 residues. The repertoire was sequenced with immunoSEQ multiplex PCR; TCRdb's copy has only in-frame clones and lacks some. The sample holds some 60,000 clones, 91% seen once. Sequencing used PBMCs, obtained from a glioma patient treated with radiotherapy, temozolomide or both. The chain is built from TRBV20-1 and TRBJ1-3, with D hard to call. The source is a man between 50 and 59 years old with glioma. For the CDR3, the DNA is TGCAGTGCTAGTGATGGAAACACCATATATTTT. Its protein is CSASDGNTIYF.